The entry below describes one T cell receptor (beta chain). The entry originates in a study of sequential checkpoint blockade in melanoma. Study information: Patients were randomized 1:1 to nivolumab-then-ipilimumab or ipilimumab-then-nivolumab first-line. Both treatment sequences were followed by maintenance nivolumab.

Clones were sequenced by immunoSEQ multiplex PCR, and TCRdb holds only the in-frame ones, with some missing. Among 18,000 or so clones listed, 72% were seen once. This sample's treatment: randomized to nivolumab then ipilimumab (arm A) or the reverse (arm B). DNA-damaging chemotherapy had not been given to any patient beforehand. From thawed PBMCs, live CD3+CD8+ cells negative for CD19 and CD56 were sorted. This TCR derives from a human donor with melanoma. This sample comprised CD8+ T cells sorted from blood (inferred from file names), obtained from a patient given nivolumab and ipilimumab in sequence.

The CDR3 coding sequence is TGTGCCAGCAGTTCTAGTAGGACAGGGGGCTACTATGGCTACACCTTC. Translated: CASSSSRTGGYYGYTF. The genes are TRBV28 and TRBJ1-2; TRBD1 matches at 11 bases. Germline V gene data show CDR1 as MDHEN and CDR2 as SYDVKM. V shed 4 bases, J shed 3 bases, and the junction held 7 bases outside the gene matches. The CDR3 runs 16 residues.